Following are 11 T cell receptor beta chains from one sample sequenced in a study of patients and donors after allogeneic stem cell transplantation (dated by TCRdb to the early 2020s). Library creation used RT-PCR. This sample was sequenced with a NextSeq 550. TCRdb itself trimmed the public reads at Q25 with fastp, ran MiXCR and retained productive beta chains. Each record represents a unique CDR3 protein, reported with the most common genes and DNA among its rows. The sample table records 70,000 to 85,000 distinct CDR3 sequences; more than 20% of these occur just once. Around a quarter of the sample rests with the top ten. The sample taken for sequencing was blood, either unsorted or a sorted T cell fraction (not recorded which). Source of these receptors: a human donor who was either an allogeneic HSCT recipient or a stem cell or donor lymphocyte infusion donor (not recorded which). It is not recorded whose cells these are; they may come from a transplant donor.

The rearrangement links TRBV5-1 to TRBJ2-3; tentative D call: TRBD2 (6 bases). This CDR3 is built from 19 residues. V was pared by 0 bases and J by 1 base, with 21 bases between. Germline assignment: CDR1 SGHRS and CDR2 YFSETQ. The CDR3 loop is CASSLGLLVSSAGTDTQYF. CDR3 sequence (DNA): TGCGCCAGCAGCTTGGGCCTTCTCGTTTCTAGCGCCGGCACAGATACGCAGTATTTT.

The rearrangement joins TRBV7-9 to TRBJ2-4; D may be TRBD1 (7 bases). The V gene's germline CDR1 is SEHNR and CDR2 FQNEAQ (reference sequence). Trimming shortened V by 2 bases and J by 1 base, and 12 bases separated the two germline ends. This CDR3 is built from 16 residues. CDR3 DNA sequence: TGTGCCAGCAGCTTATTATCAGGGGGGGCCAAAAACATTCAGTACTTC. The encoded protein is CASSLLSGGAKNIQYF.

This clonotype showed up just a few times. The chain combines TRBV7-9 with TRBJ2-3; 7 bases are shared with TRBD2. Germline CDR1 and CDR2: SEHNR and FQNEAQ (reference sequence). J lost 0 bases, V lost 3 bases, and 0 bases had no gene match. The CDR3 is 14 residues long. The CDR3 sequence is CASSFSGSTDTQYF. CDR3 in DNA: TGTGCCAGCAGCTTTAGCGGGAGCACAGATACGCAGTATTTT.

The V call is TRBV6-5, the J call TRBJ2-1; weak D call: TRBD1 (5 bases). Trimming left V 2 bases short and J 4 bases short, with 12 bases between. Germline V gives CDR1 MNHEY, CDR2 SVGAGI. The length of the CDR3 is 15 residues. In DNA form, the CDR3 reads TGTGCCAGCAGTTACGGTGGGGCTTCATACAATGAGCAGTTCTTC. Protein sequence: CASSYGGASYNEQFF.

In this sample, this clonotype turned up a few times. The rearrangement joins TRBV19 to TRBJ1-5; D not certain. Germline assignment: CDR1 LNHDA and CDR2 SQIVND (reference sequence). The CDR3 is 16 residues long. V was pared by 3 bases and J by 2 bases, with 14 bases between. CDR3 nucleotides: TGTGCCAGTAGTATTCCCGGGATATCGGGCAATCAGCCCCAGCATTTT. Translating gives CASSIPGISGNQPQHF. The full variable domain, rest sourced from reference TRBV19 and TRBJ1-5, is DGGITQSPKYLFRKEGQNVTLSCEQNLNHDAMYWYRQDPGQGLRLIYYSQIVNDFQKGDIAEGYSVSREKKESFPLTVTSAQKNPTAFYLCASSIPGISGNQPQHFGDGTRLSIL.

This clonotype was found a few times. The V gene is TRBV3-1, the J gene TRBJ1-5; D ambiguous. The germline V gene has CDR1 LGHDT and CDR2 YNNKEL (reference sequence). Deletions cut 2 bases from V and 6 bases from J, with 5 bases between. The CDR3 loop spans 12 amino acids. The CDR3 coding sequence is TGTGCCAGCAGCCAACAAAGTCAGCCCCAGCATTTT. It yields the protein CASSQQSQPQHF.

The sample holds a few counts of this clonotype. The chain joins TRBV6-5 to TRBJ2-1, with 8 bases fitting TRBD2. Germline assignment: CDR1 MNHEY and CDR2 SVGAGI. Unmatched junction bases numbered 10, after V lost 1 base and J lost 2 bases. The CDR3 runs to 18 residues. CDR3 DNA: TGTGCCAGCAGTTACTTCCAACTTGCGGGGGGCCCCTACAATGAGCAGTTCTTC. Translation gives CASSYFQLAGGPYNEQFF.

V usage is TRBV2 and J usage is TRBJ2-5; tentatively, D is TRBD2 (6 bases). The CDR3 runs 15 residues. CDR1 is SNHLY, CDR2 FYNNEI, per germline. The V gene lost 8 bases and the J gene lost 4 bases, with 20 bases spanning the gap. In DNA form, the CDR3 reads TGTGCCAGCCAAGTTGGGACCGGGAGAGGAGAGACCCAGTACTTC. It is translated as CASQVGTGRGETQYF.

This clonotype was detected ten times or more. The genes are TRBV5-4 and TRBJ1-2, with TRBD1 identical over 12 bases. Germline trimming cut 4 bases from V and 4 bases from J; bases unmatched to any gene: 8. The CDR3 spans 16 residues. CDR1 and CDR2 from the germline V gene are SGHNT and YYREEE (reference sequence). This CDR3 reads CASSDGTGGHLYGYTF. The CDR3 nucleotides read TGTGCCAGCAGCGACGGGACAGGGGGCCACCTCTATGGCTACACCTTC.

This clonotype appeared a few times. This sequence joins TRBV12-3 or TRBV12-4 and TRBJ2-1; 11 bases agree with TRBD2. The CDR3 covers 16 residues. V dropped 5 bases and J dropped 6; count of bases not matched to a gene: 9. CDR3 residues: CASSPGLAVASNEQFF. The DNA of the CDR3 is TGTGCCAGCAGTCCGGGACTAGCGGTTGCCAGCAATGAGCAGTTCTTC.

V usage is TRBV11-2 and J usage is TRBJ2-5, with 11 bases fitting TRBD2. There are 16 residues in the CDR3. V was pared by 1 base and J by 1 base, with 2 bases of the junction left unmatched. CDR1 and CDR2 from the germline V gene are SGHAT and FQNNGV. The CDR3 DNA reads TGTGCCAGCAGCTTAGGGGGGACTAGCGGCCAAGAGACCCAGTACTTC. Amino acids: CASSLGGTSGQETQYF.